The clone carrying this T cell receptor beta chain was observed many times. The antigen remains undetermined. The iRepertoire nested amplicon-rescue multiplex PCR amplified TCR alpha and beta CDR3s from RNA. Input was roughly 85-400 ng of tissue mRNA or PBMC total RNA. TCRdb called the multiplex PCR reads again in MiXCR, with one record for every CDR3 protein. The sample lists around 130,000 distinct CDR3 sequences, about 22% occurring once. This sample stems from a study of glioma-infiltrating T cells. Study results and caveats: CDR3 overlap between tissue and blood was very small. Tissue-blood divergence was below expectation in non-neoplastic patients, above in gliomas.

The length of the CDR3 is 13 residues. Germline CDR1 and CDR2: DFQATT and SNEGSKA (reference sequence). The V segment lost 6 bases and the J segment 6 bases; nucleotides outside the gene matches: 7. The sequence was obtained from a human donor with low-grade glioma or glioblastoma, undergoing nonglioma brain surgery, or in good health (not recorded which). The sequenced sample consisted of glioma tissue, nonneoplastic brain tissue, or PBMCs (not recorded which). The rearrangement joins TRBV20-1 to TRBJ1-1; 10 nucleotides match TRBD1. As DNA, the CDR3 is TGCAGTGCCCGGACAGGGGGTAGCGCTGAAGCTTTCTTT. It codes for CSARTGGSAEAFF.